This T cell receptor (beta chain) is drawn from a study of blood T cell repertoires in COVID-19 (TCRdb year 2020). Concerning the study at large: Collaborator samples came from the United States, Italy and Spain and covered acute and convalescent phases of COVID-19. The material from the prospective study consisted of cDNA or gDNA derived from T cells, B-cell-depleted T cells, or PBMCs. The dataset comprised deeply sampled blood TCRbeta repertoires from subjects exposed to, actively infected with, or recovered from COVID-19. The repertoires were released in a freely available public database intended as a resource for research on the immune response to SARS-CoV-2. Samples were obtained from the ongoing ImmuneRACE study (first 160 participants) and from roughly 1,300 subjects provided by 6 global collaborators. Sample metadata almost always included a de-identified subject ID, COVID-19 status, age in years and sex. Where available, HLA class I and class II types were taken from metadata supplied by the sample provider and were not determined by assay-based typing.

TCRbeta CDR3 regions were amplified from genomic DNA by means of the immunoSEQ Assay, a bias-controlled multiplex PCR. In the paper's pipeline: Nucleated cell counts per sample were estimated from amplification of reference gene primers within the assay. To quantify the absolute abundance of each unique TCRbeta CDR3 rearrangement, sequence reads were collapsed and filtered. Productive Simpson clonality was computed per sample as the square root of Simpson's diversity index over productive rearrangements. What TCRdb holds here is the immuneACCESS table cut down to in-frame rearrangements. Part of the clones is not present; checked against another copy, under half of the missing clones reflect an unresolved V gene, and the others are unexplained. That table furnishes V, J and clone size, whereas the DNA furnished D and trimming. Counted in this sample were hundreds of thousands of clones; more than 75% of them appeared once. 2.6% of the sample is taken by the ten largest.

What the authors observed across the whole study: Clinical and demographic metadata were provided uncurated, with the amount varying by source and participant.

There are 14 amino acids in the CDR3, from cysteine to phenylalanine inclusive. The only DNA kept is the CDR3, 42 bases in frame from the first base. The CDR1 and CDR2 encoded by the germline V gene (reference sequence) are MNHEY and SMNVEV. V and J lose 5 bases and 0 bases, and a span of 8 bases separates them. Participants in the prospective study were enrolled through a virtual design, were aged roughly 18 to 95 years, and lived in fewer than 30 United States geographic areas. Cohort assignment in the prospective study relied on participant-reported clinical history from a screening survey and a study questionnaire. ImmuneRACE Cohort 3 recovered participants were defined by two consecutive negative NP/OP PCR tests, healthcare professional clearance, or symptom resolution. Mobile phlebotomists in the prospective study collected whole blood, serum and a nasopharyngeal or oropharyngeal swab from every participant. Prospective study participants could optionally give additional blood draws and questionnaires over a roughly two-month period. Before DNA extraction, blood samples from the prospective study were shipped at room temperature or frozen.

Remarks on this clone: Its antigen specificity is not known. The sample holds no much larger clone one base away, and base qualities are not on file.

The sequence is built from TRBV27 and TRBJ2-1; no confident D gene assignment can be made. Sequenced input: PBMCs or T cells enriched from blood (not recorded which). This TCR derives from a man aged 55 to 70 who had recovered from COVID-19. The DNA sequence is TGTGCCAGCAGTCCCTCCCCCTCCTACAATGAGCAGTTCTTC. Protein translation: CASSPSPSYNEQFF.